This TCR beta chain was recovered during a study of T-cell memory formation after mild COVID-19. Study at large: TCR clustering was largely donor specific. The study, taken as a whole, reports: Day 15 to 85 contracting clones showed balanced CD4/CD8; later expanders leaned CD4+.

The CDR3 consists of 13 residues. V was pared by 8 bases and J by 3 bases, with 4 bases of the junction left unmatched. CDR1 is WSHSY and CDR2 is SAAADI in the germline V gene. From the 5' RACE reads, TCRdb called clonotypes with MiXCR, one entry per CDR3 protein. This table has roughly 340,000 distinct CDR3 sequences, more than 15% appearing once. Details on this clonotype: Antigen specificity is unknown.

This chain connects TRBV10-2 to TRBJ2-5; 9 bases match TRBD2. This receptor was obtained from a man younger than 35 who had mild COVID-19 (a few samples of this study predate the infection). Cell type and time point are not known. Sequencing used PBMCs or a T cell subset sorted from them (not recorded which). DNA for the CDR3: TGCGCCAGCCTTTTAGCGGGGGAAGAGACCCAGTACTTC. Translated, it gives CASLLAGEETQYF.